Below are 5 T cell receptor beta chains sequenced from a single sample in a study of shared clonotypes between healthy human individuals. Naive-designated CD8 cells lacked CD45RO, were positively enriched for CCR7, and omitted terminally differentiated effector memory CD45RA+ cells. Assay used: immunoSEQ multiplex PCR; TCRdb lists only in-frame clones, some missing. The sample yields about 750,000 clones, roughly 92% seen once. Specimen: naive CD8+ T cells sorted from blood. The receptors derive from a man between 25 and 39 years old in good health.

Only a few counts were recorded for this clone. The chain combines TRBV18 with TRBJ2-2; D is uncertain. The CDR3 covers 15 residues. The V and J ends lost 3 bases and 6 bases respectively, with 14 bases between them. Per the germline V gene, CDR1 is KGHSH and CDR2 is LQKENI. The CDR3 loop reads CASSPEPLLAGELFF. Here the CDR3 DNA reads TGTGCCAGCTCACCCGAACCGTTGCTAGCCGGGGAGCTGTTTTTT.

V and J are TRBV27 and TRBJ2-1; the match to TRBD2 covers 10 bases. Germline CDR1 MNHEY, CDR2 SMNVEV (reference sequence). This CDR3 is 15 amino acids long. V was clipped by 3 bases and J by 8 bases; unmatched bases: 7. The CDR3 DNA reads as TGTGCCAGCAGTTTCGTTGCTAGCGGGAGTGATGAGCAGTTCTTC. Protein product: CASSFVASGSDEQFF.

This chain links TRBV9 with TRBJ2-5; D is possibly TRBD2 (6 bases). The CDR3 loop spans 14 amino acids. Germline V gene data show CDR1 as SGDLS and CDR2 as YYNGEE. Deletions cut 4 bases from V and 2 bases from J, with 12 bases between. The CDR3 loop is CASSPGVRQETQYF. The CDR3 nucleotides read TGTGCCAGCAGCCCGGGGGTTCGGCAAGAGACCCAGTACTTC.

The chain carries TRBV30 and TRBJ2-3; tentatively, D is TRBD2 (6 bases). The length of the CDR3 is 13 residues. V was shortened by 3 bases and J by 2 bases, with 9 bases between the two germline ends. The germline V gene has CDR1 GTSNPN and CDR2 SVGIG (reference sequence). CDR3 protein: CAWSGSYTDTQYF. Here the CDR3 DNA reads TGTGCCTGGAGCGGGAGCTACACAGATACGCAGTATTTT. The variable domain in full, with the rest retrieved from reference TRBV30 and TRBJ2-3, is SQTIHQWPATLVQPVGSPLSLECTVEGTSNPNLYWYRQAAGRGLQLLFYSVGIGQISSEVPQNLSASRPQDRQFILSSKKLLLSDSGFYLCAWSGSYTDTQYFGPGTRLTVL.

The rearrangement uses TRBV27 and TRBJ1-2; D not certain. This CDR3 has 13 amino acids. V was clipped by 6 bases and J by 0 bases, with 8 bases between them. Per the germline V gene, CDR1 is MNHEY and CDR2 is SMNVEV (reference sequence). CDR3 region: CASSLYANYGYTF. In nucleotides, the CDR3 is TGTGCCAGCAGCCTTTACGCTAACTATGGCTACACCTTC.